This T cell receptor (beta chain) stems from a study of shared clonotypes between healthy human individuals. The method was immunoSEQ multiplex PCR; TCRdb's version includes in-frame clones alone and lacks a portion of them. The sample has more than 1,200,000 clones, about 98.5% seen once. With respect to this clone: Its antigen remains unidentified.

Germline V gene lookup returns CDR1 KGHSH and CDR2 LQKENI. The CDR3 is 14 residues long. V was shortened by 3 bases and J by 5 bases, with 13 bases between the two germline ends. Whole-study findings and limits: A generally larger estimated richness was seen in naive subsets than in memory subsets.

Material: naive CD4+ T cells sorted from blood. Subset specified: CD45RA+ positively selected. The chain uses TRBV18 and TRBJ1-1, with TRBD1 as a possible D gene (6 bases). The TCR originated in a man in his thirties or forties in good health. The CDR3, as DNA: TGTGCCAGCTCACCGACCACCCAGGGGACTGAAGCTTTCTTT. It encodes CASSPTTQGTEAFF. The variable domain in full, completed from reference TRBV18 and TRBJ1-1, reads NAGVMQNPRHLVRRRGQEARLRCSPMKGHSHVYWYRQLPEEGLKFMVYLQKENIIDESGMPKERFSAEFPKEGPSILRIQQVVRGDSAAYFCASSPTTQGTEAFFGQGTRLTVV.